Listed here are 29 T cell receptor beta chains from one sample, sequenced in a study of cytomegalovirus exposure and HLA in healthy donors. With 60 Vbeta and 13 Jbeta primers, the PCR was carried out. Clones were read by immunoSEQ multiplex PCR, and TCRdb kept only the in-frame ones, dropping some. Of 95,000 to 100,000 clones in the sample, around three quarters were seen once. What was sequenced was PBMCs. These receptors were collected from a man aged 35-49 years in good health and CMV-seronegative.

The gene calls are TRBV9 and TRBJ2-5, with a possible D match to TRBD2 (6 bases). The DNA end is more similar to TRBJ2-7, so the J call may be wrong. The germline V gene encodes CDR1 SGDLS and CDR2 YYNGEE. This CDR3 spans 16 amino acids. The CDR3 bases are TGTGCCAGCAGCGCCGAACGGGGGTCCCCCTCCTACGAGCAGTACTTC. It translates to CASSAERGSPSYEQYF.

This clone was observed a handful of times. The chain recombines TRBV18 with TRBJ2-7; D not resolved. V lost 0 bases to trimming and J lost 2 bases, with 5 bases between them. This CDR3 has 13 amino acids. Germline V lookup: CDR1 KGHSH, CDR2 LQKENI. CDR3 sequence (DNA): TGTGCCAGCTCACCACCTCAAACCTACGAGCAGTACTTC. Its protein is CASSPPQTYEQYF.

J is TRBJ2-5 and V is TRBV11-2; D is perhaps TRBD1 (6 bases). The germline V gene encodes CDR1 SGHAT and CDR2 FQNNGV. This CDR3 region has 16 residues. The V end lost 3 bases, the J end lost 0 bases, and 14 bases lay between the germline ends. CDR3 protein: CASSFNRVANQETQYF. CDR3 bases: TGTGCCAGCAGCTTCAACAGGGTGGCCAACCAAGAGACCCAGTACTTC.

This clone was found a few times. V and J are TRBV28 and TRBJ2-7; 7 bases line up with TRBD1. Germline trimming cut 3 bases from V and 2 bases from J; bases unmatched to any gene: 7. Germline-derived CDR1 and CDR2 are MDHEN and SYDVKM. This CDR3 contains 15 residues. As DNA, the CDR3 is TGTGCCAGCAGTTTCTCCGGGACAGTCCCCTACGAGCAGTACTTC. Translated: CASSFSGTVPYEQYF.

The chain recombines TRBV16 with TRBJ2-1; 11 bases fit TRBD1. Germline CDR1 KGHSY, CDR2 FQNENV. This CDR3 is 17 amino acids long. V was pared by 2 bases and J by 5 bases, with 8 bases of the junction left unmatched. For the CDR3, the DNA is TGTGCCAGCAGCCAAAATATACCGGGACAGGGGGACAATGAGCAGTTCTTC. This encodes CASSQNIPGQGDNEQFF.

The J gene is TRBJ2-2, the V gene TRBV27; 10 nucleotides align to TRBD1. From germline, CDR1 is MNHEY and CDR2 SMNVEV (reference sequence). Trimming cost V 4 bases and J 6 bases; bases outside gene matches: 5. The CDR3 length is 15 residues. The CDR3 nucleotides are TGTGCCAGCAGTTCCCCTGGACAGGGGGCCGGGGAGCTGTTTTTT. It yields the protein CASSSPGQGAGELFF.

This clone came up once. The chain employs TRBV5-4 and TRBJ2-1; 10 bases match TRBD2. This CDR3 is 15 amino acids long. The germline V gene encodes CDR1 SGHNT and CDR2 YYREEE (reference sequence). V dropped 5 bases and J dropped 4; count of bases not matched to a gene: 6. Written as DNA, the CDR3 is TGTGCCAGCAGACTTAGCGGGAGGCCGTACAATGAGCAGTTCTTC. This encodes CASRLSGRPYNEQFF.

The chain joins TRBV18 to TRBJ1-2, with D possibly matching TRBD1 (5 bases). The CDR3 contains 14 residues. V dropped 3 bases and J dropped 2 bases, with 10 bases sitting between them. CDR1 KGHSH and CDR2 LQKENI come from the germline V gene. For the CDR3, the DNA is TGTGCCAGCTCACCGGGACTGCTCAACTATGGCTACACCTTC. Residues: CASSPGLLNYGYTF.

The chain is built from TRBV9 and TRBJ2-5; 11 bases map to TRBD2. Germline V lookup: CDR1 SGDLS, CDR2 YYNGEE. V gave up 4 bases and J gave up 2 bases; unmatched junction bases: 7. This CDR3 contains 16 residues. The CDR3 DNA follows: TGTGCCAGCAGCTCTCGTAGCGGGGGGGGGCAAGAGACCCAGTACTTC. This translates into CASSSRSGGGQETQYF.

CDR3 residues: CASSFRTGASYEQYF. Written as DNA, the CDR3 is TGTGCCAGTAGTTTTCGGACAGGGGCCTCCTACGAGCAGTACTTC. The rearrangement uses TRBV19 and TRBJ2-7, with 9 bases fitting TRBD1. After removal of 5 bases from V and 0 bases from J, the junction contained 5 bases not matched to a gene. Germline assignment: CDR1 LNHDA and CDR2 SQIVND (reference sequence). This CDR3 is 15 amino acids long.

This clone was found once. The rearrangement uses TRBV28 and TRBJ1-2, with 7 bases identical to TRBD1. CDR3 length equals 13 residues. Trimming cost V 6 bases and J 5 bases; bases outside gene matches: 6. Germline lookup yields CDR1 MDHEN and CDR2 SYDVKM. The CDR3 region has the DNA TGTGCCAGCAGAGGGAGACAGGGTTATGGCTACACCTTC. Its protein product is CASRGRQGYGYTF.

This clone turned up a few times. V usage is TRBV29-1 and J usage is TRBJ1-1; 8 bases are shared with TRBD1. The CDR3 is 13 residues long. J gave up 4 bases and V 7 bases, and 8 bases lay outside the gene matches. CDR1 is SQVTM, CDR2 ANQGSEA, per germline. The CDR3 sequence: CSAPGGTGTEAFF. The CDR3 DNA reads as TGCAGCGCTCCAGGGGGCACAGGCACTGAAGCTTTCTTT.

The genes are TRBV7-3 and TRBJ2-2; D not resolved. In germline, CDR1 is SGHTA, CDR2 FQGTGA. CDR3 size: 12 residues. Trimming left V 2 bases short and J 6 bases short, with 4 bases between. Here the CDR3 reads CASSLLAGELFF. CDR3 in DNA: TGTGCCAGCAGCTTACTAGCCGGGGAGCTGTTTTTT. The full variable domain, in which reference TRBV7-3 and TRBJ2-2 provide the parts outside the CDR3, is GAGVSQTPSNKVTEKGKYVELRCDPISGHTALYWYRQSLGQGPEFLIYFQGTGAADDSGLPNDRFFAVRPEGSVSTLKIQRTERGDSAVYLCASSLLAGELFFGEGSRLTVL.

The chain has TRBV7-2 and TRBJ2-4, with D possibly TRBD2 on 5 matching bases. V lost 5 bases, J lost 8 bases, and 19 bases lay in between. The length of the CDR3 is 15 residues. CDR1 is SGHTA and CDR2 is FQGNSA in the germline V gene. This CDR3 reads CASSKGSPEGDIQYF. The CDR3, as DNA: TGTGCCAGCAGCAAGGGATCACCCGAGGGAGACATTCAGTACTTC.

The chain recombines TRBV5-6 with TRBJ1-6, with 10 bases fitting TRBD1. The J segment lost 4 bases and the V segment lost 1 base, leaving 2 bases of the junction unmatched. CDR1 is SGHDT, CDR2 YYEEEE, per germline. CDR3 length: 16 residues. As DNA, the CDR3 is TGTGCCAGCAGCTTGTCGGGACAGGGGTATAATTCACCCCTCCACTTT. It specifies CASSLSGQGYNSPLHF.

The chain joins TRBV28 to TRBJ1-1; D ambiguous. The CDR3 is 13 residues long. Germline assignment: CDR1 MDHEN and CDR2 SYDVKM. The germline V and J ends were trimmed by 4 bases and 7 bases, with 13 bases remaining between them. CDR3 loop: CASSSGGRDEAFF. DNA of the CDR3: TGTGCCAGCAGTTCAGGCGGGAGGGATGAAGCTTTCTTT. The full variable domain, its missing parts supplied by reference TRBV28 and TRBJ1-1, is DVKVTQSSRYLVKRTGEKVFLECVQDMDHENMFWYRQDPGLGLRLIYFSYDVKMKEKGDIPEGYSVSREKKERFSLILESASTNQTSMYLCASSSGGRDEAFFGQGTRLTVV.

CDR3 nucleotide sequence: TGTGCCAGCAGTGGTTCCTTGGGGACTAGCGGACACCCAAGCTCCTACGAGCAGTACTTC. Its protein is CASSGSLGTSGHPSSYEQYF. The chain uses TRBV2 and TRBJ2-7; TRBD2 matches 11 bases. V lost 4 bases and J lost 0; bases outside the gene matches: 17. CDR1 is SNHLY and CDR2 is FYNNEI in the germline V gene. This CDR3 contains 20 residues.

This clone was found once. V is TRBV7-9 and J is TRBJ2-7, with TRBD2 as a possible D gene (5 bases). Germline V lookup: CDR1 SEHNR, CDR2 FQNEAQ (reference sequence). Trimming pared 4 bases from V and 0 bases from J, leaving 10 bases between. The CDR3 is 14 amino acids. CDR3 amino acids: CASSSTTSSYEQYF. For the CDR3, the DNA is TGTGCCAGCAGCTCGACTACCAGCTCCTACGAGCAGTACTTC.

This chain uses TRBV6-1 with TRBJ2-7, with 8 bases identical to TRBD1. CDR3 length equals 14 residues. The V and J ends lost 11 bases and 6 bases, in that order; junction bases with no gene match: 15. The germline V gene encodes CDR1 MNHNS and CDR2 SASEGT. CDR3 DNA: TGTGCCGGGGGCTCTTCGGCAGGGGGCTCCGAGCAGTACTTC. Its protein is CAGGSSAGGSEQYF.

The V gene is TRBV28, the J gene TRBJ2-7, with 7 bases matching TRBD2. Per the germline V gene, CDR1 is MDHEN and CDR2 is SYDVKM. Trimming took 2 bases from V and 7 from J; bases not matched to a gene: 11. This CDR3 contains 15 residues. The CDR3 bases are TGTGCCAGCAGTTTAATCGGGGGGACTCCGGGGGAGCAGTACTTC. The encoded protein is CASSLIGGTPGEQYF.

This clone was observed a few times. The chain combines TRBV4-1 with TRBJ1-5; 9 positions agree with TRBD1. V shed 5 bases and J 6 bases; nucleotides not matched to a gene: 8. Germline V CDR1 and CDR2: MGHRA, YSYEKL. The CDR3 spans 15 residues. CDR3 loop: CASSSRDRVSQPQHF. DNA for the CDR3: TGCGCCAGCAGCTCCCGGGACAGGGTAAGTCAGCCCCAGCATTTT.

The sample holds a few counts of this clone. V gene TRBV19 combines with J gene TRBJ2-2, with 10 bases lining up with TRBD1. This CDR3 region has 16 residues. The germline gives CDR1 LNHDA, CDR2 SQIVND (reference sequence). The trim removed 5 bases at V and 4 bases at J, leaving 7 bases unmatched. CDR3 sequence reads: CASSSETGGFTGELFF. DNA of the CDR3: TGTGCCAGTAGTTCCGAGACAGGGGGCTTCACCGGGGAGCTGTTTTTT.

The chain couples TRBV7-6 to TRBJ1-5; D not certain. Per the germline V gene, CDR1 is SGHVS and CDR2 is FNYEAQ. Trimming cost V 1 base and J 0 bases, with 13 bases left between them. The CDR3 length is 17 residues. CDR3 sequence reads: CASSLDAGPYSNQPQHF. In nucleotides, the CDR3 is TGTGCCAGCAGCTTAGACGCAGGCCCATATAGCAATCAGCCCCAGCATTTT.

This chain uses TRBV7-2 with TRBJ2-1, with TRBD2 matching 15 bases. This CDR3 spans 18 amino acids. The V segment lost 2 bases and the J segment 12 bases; nucleotides outside the gene matches: 14. Germline CDR1 reads SGHTA; CDR2 reads FQGNSA. CDR3 protein: CASSLRDLSGLAGGGQFF. CDR3 DNA: TGTGCCAGCAGCTTAAGAGACCTTTCGGGACTAGCGGGAGGAGGGCAGTTCTTC.

V is TRBV19 and J is TRBJ1-2; no clear D. Trimming stripped 8 bases from V and 4 bases from J, with 11 bases between. CDR1 LNHDA and CDR2 SQIVND come from the germline V gene (reference sequence). The CDR3 totals 12 residues. CDR3 bases: TGTGCCAGTTATGACGGAGCCTATGGCTACACCTTC. This gives the protein CASYDGAYGYTF.

V and J are TRBV11-3 and TRBJ2-2; TRBD2 agrees at 7 bases. There are 16 residues in the CDR3. Germline loops: CDR1 SGHNT, CDR2 YENEEA. J was trimmed by 7 bases and V by 5 bases; bases with no gene match: 13. Written as DNA, the CDR3 is TGTGCCAGCAGCCGATCTAGCGGAAGGATCCACGGGGAGCTGTTTTTT. This encodes CASSRSSGRIHGELFF.

Only a few counts were recorded for this clone. The gene calls are TRBV28 and TRBJ1-5; 11 bases fit TRBD1. The CDR3 loop spans 20 amino acids. The J segment lost 1 base and the V segment lost 3 bases, leaving 14 bases of the junction unmatched. Looked up from germline, CDR1 is MDHEN and CDR2 is SYDVKM. The DNA for the CDR3 is TGTGCCAGCAGTTTTTTACCTCGGACAGGGGGCGCGCGAAGCAATCAGCCCCAGCATTTT. It yields the protein CASSFLPRTGGARSNQPQHF.

V is TRBV10-1 and J is TRBJ2-2, with D possibly TRBD1 on 5 matching bases. The CDR3 runs 15 residues. Germline V gene lookup returns CDR1 WNHNN and CDR2 SYGVQD (reference sequence). Trimming pared 7 bases from V and 1 base from J, leaving 13 bases between. The DNA of the CDR3 is TGCGCCAGCACCGGAACAGGAAAGAACACCGGGGAGCTGTTTTTT. Protein: CASTGTGKNTGELFF.

This clone occurred a few times. The CDR3 sequence is CASSQGSSYNEQFF. CDR3 nucleotide sequence: TGCGCCAGCAGCCAGGGGAGCTCCTACAATGAGCAGTTCTTC. The V call is TRBV5-1, the J call TRBJ2-1, with D possibly being TRBD1 (6 bases). Per germline, CDR1 SGHRS and CDR2 YFSETQ. The V end lost 4 bases, the J end lost 0 bases, and 8 bases lay between the germline ends. This CDR3 region has 14 residues. The full variable domain, its missing parts supplied by reference TRBV5-1 and TRBJ2-1, is KAGVTQTPRYLIKTRGQQVTLSCSPISGHRSVSWYQQTPGQGLQFLFEYFSETQRNKGNFPGRFSGRQFSNSRSEMNVSTLELGDSALYLCASSQGSSYNEQFFGPGTRLTVL.